The 8 T cell receptor beta chains in this list originate from one sample, sequenced in a study of blood T cells in healthy people across ages. Using a J-beta primer mix together with a sample-barcoded 5' primer, a second PCR was run for about 7 to 12 cycles. In TCRdb, the 5' RACE reads were re-called with MiXCR into one record per CDR3 protein. The sample has about 680,000 distinct CDR3 sequences; about 52% are singletons. Material for sequencing was blood. These receptors were taken from a woman in her sixties in good health.

This chain links TRBV3-1 with TRBJ2-7, with 12 bases lining up with TRBD2. V was pared by 3 bases and J by 5 bases, with 14 bases of the junction left unmatched. From germline, CDR1 is LGHDT and CDR2 YNNKEL (reference sequence). The CDR3 length is 18 residues. CDR3 DNA: TGTGCCAGCAGCCATGGATCACTAGCGGGAGGTCTAACAGACGAGCAGTACTTC. It specifies CASSHGSLAGGLTDEQYF.

The chain joins TRBV29-1 to TRBJ2-3; TRBD2 agrees at 9 bases. CDR1 is SQVTM and CDR2 is ANQGSEA in the germline V gene. The V and J ends lost 2 bases and 3 bases, in that order; junction bases with no gene match: 9. This CDR3 has 16 residues. The DNA for the CDR3 is TGCAGCGTTGAATCCCCGGGACTAGCAGGGACAGATACGCAGTATTTT. This encodes CSVESPGLAGTDTQYF.

This clonotype was detected only a few times. The chain combines TRBV7-9 with TRBJ2-7; D might be TRBD1 (6 bases). The germline V gene encodes CDR1 SEHNR and CDR2 FQNEAQ (reference sequence). V lost 5 bases and J 2 bases, leaving 16 bases between the germline ends. The CDR3 runs 15 residues. This CDR3 reads CASSPRDNGAYEQYF. DNA of the CDR3: TGTGCCAGCAGCCCTCGGGACAACGGGGCCTACGAGCAGTACTTC.

The rearrangement joins TRBV9 to TRBJ1-2; D unclear. Per the germline V gene, CDR1 is SGDLS and CDR2 is YYNGEE. This CDR3 is 14 amino acids long. Trimming removed 0 bases from V and 1 base from J, with 7 bases in between. DNA for the CDR3: TGTGCCAGCAGCGTAGTTGGGAGTAACTATGGCTACACCTTC. Translated: CASSVVGSNYGYTF. Combining the CDR3 with reference TRBV9 and TRBJ1-2 gives the whole variable domain DSGVTQTPKHLITATGQRVTLRCSPRSGDLSVYWYQQSLDQGLQFLIQYYNGEERAKGNILERFSAQQFPDLHSELNLSSLELGDSALYFCASSVVGSNYGYTFGSGTRLTVV.

The chain joins TRBV5-5 to TRBJ2-1, with unresolved D. The V end lost 4 bases, the J end lost 0 bases, and 20 bases lay between the germline ends. Germline CDR1 is SGHKS and CDR2 is YYEKEE (reference sequence). The CDR3 covers 18 residues. The CDR3 here is CASSRTVGSESSYNEQFF. The CDR3 coding sequence is TGTGCCAGCAGCCGCACAGTCGGGTCCGAGAGCTCCTACAATGAGCAGTTCTTC.

The V and J genes are TRBV29-1 and TRBJ2-7, with 12 bases matching TRBD1. V trimming: 6 bases; J trimming: 5 bases; junction bases outside the gene matches: 8. The germline V gene has CDR1 SQVTM and CDR2 ANQGSEA. CDR3 length: 14 amino acids. The CDR3 sequence is CSVRTRDRGHEQYF. CDR3 DNA: TGCAGCGTCCGCACCAGGGACAGGGGGCACGAGCAGTACTTC.

Only a few counts were recorded for this clonotype. The rearrangement uses TRBV2 and TRBJ1-1; 8 nucleotides match TRBD1. V lost 1 base and J lost 0; bases outside the gene matches: 4. The CDR3 is 16 residues long. CDR1 is SNHLY and CDR2 is FYNNEI in the germline V gene. Here the CDR3 reads CASSEGRGPVNTEAFF. For the CDR3, the DNA is TGTGCCAGCAGTGAAGGCAGGGGGCCTGTGAACACTGAAGCTTTCTTT.

This rearrangement joins TRBV7-2 to TRBJ2-5; 7 nucleotides agree with TRBD2. Losses at the gene ends were 2 bases for V and 4 bases for J; bases not matched to a gene: 4. The CDR3 extends over 14 amino acids. The germline V gene has CDR1 SGHTA and CDR2 FQGNSA. The CDR3 DNA follows: TGTGCCAGCAGCTTAAGCGGGAAAGGAGAGACCCAGTACTTC. It specifies CASSLSGKGETQYF.